This TCR beta chain was observed in a study of blood T cell repertoires in COVID-19. Across the whole study: Sites in the United States, Italy and Spain provided acute and convalescent COVID-19 samples. PBMCs, B-cell-depleted T cells, or T cells were the source of the cDNA or gDNA that made up the material.

TCRdb's copy holds only in-frame clones and misses some; the assay was immunoSEQ multiplex PCR. Of 65,000 to 80,000 clones listed, about 90% were seen once; the top ten hold 5.5% to 6%. Germline CDR1 and CDR2: SGHTA and FQGNSA. The V and J ends lost 1 base and 5 bases, in that order; junction bases with no gene match: 2. CDR3 length: 14 amino acids. V usage is TRBV7-2 and J usage is TRBJ2-5; 9 nucleotides align to TRBD2. This TCR came from a human donor in a cohort sampled during active COVID-19. Sequenced sample: peripheral blood. The CDR3 sequence: CASSLGLAGETQYF. CDR3 DNA sequence: TGTGCCAGCAGCTTAGGGCTAGCGGGGGAGACCCAGTACTTC.